This TCR beta chain emerged from a study of graft-versus-host responses after intestinal transplantation. Across the study: Each recipient received anti-thymocyte globulin induction, then tacrolimus and steroids for approximately 3 years.

The protocol was immunoSEQ multiplex PCR, while the TCRdb copy is restricted to in-frame clones and leaves out a portion. The sample contains about 89,000 clones, about 94% of which appear only once. CDR1 is DFQATT, CDR2 SNEGSKA, per germline (reference sequence). CDR3 length: 11 amino acids. Of note for this clone: Its antigen remains unknown.

The receptor's source is a human donor who was the organ donor for an intestinal transplant. The genes are TRBV20-1 and TRBJ1-1; possibly TRBD1 for D (6 bases). The input for sequencing was unstimulated CD4+ T cells sorted from spleen or lymph node cells, taken before transplant. CDR3 DNA: TGCAGCGAGGGGGTTAACACTGAAGCTTTCTTT. It encodes CSEGVNTEAFF.